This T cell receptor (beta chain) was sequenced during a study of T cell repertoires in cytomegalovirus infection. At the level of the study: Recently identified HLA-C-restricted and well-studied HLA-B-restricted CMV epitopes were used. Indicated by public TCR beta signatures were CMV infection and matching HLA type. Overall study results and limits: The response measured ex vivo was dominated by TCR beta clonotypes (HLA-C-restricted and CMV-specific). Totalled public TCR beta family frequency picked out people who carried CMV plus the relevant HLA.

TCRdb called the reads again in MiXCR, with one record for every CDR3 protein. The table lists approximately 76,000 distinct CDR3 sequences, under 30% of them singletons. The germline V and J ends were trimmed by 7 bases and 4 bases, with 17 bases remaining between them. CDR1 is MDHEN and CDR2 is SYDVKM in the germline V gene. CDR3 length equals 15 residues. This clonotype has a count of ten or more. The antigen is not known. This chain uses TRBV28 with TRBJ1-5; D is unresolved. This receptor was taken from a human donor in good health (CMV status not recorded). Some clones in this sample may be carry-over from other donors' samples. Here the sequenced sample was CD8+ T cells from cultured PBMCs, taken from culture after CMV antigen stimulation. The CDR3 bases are TGTGCCAGCATCGCCCCGAGGTCTCCAAATCAGCCCCAGCATTTT. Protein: CASIAPRSPNQPQHF.